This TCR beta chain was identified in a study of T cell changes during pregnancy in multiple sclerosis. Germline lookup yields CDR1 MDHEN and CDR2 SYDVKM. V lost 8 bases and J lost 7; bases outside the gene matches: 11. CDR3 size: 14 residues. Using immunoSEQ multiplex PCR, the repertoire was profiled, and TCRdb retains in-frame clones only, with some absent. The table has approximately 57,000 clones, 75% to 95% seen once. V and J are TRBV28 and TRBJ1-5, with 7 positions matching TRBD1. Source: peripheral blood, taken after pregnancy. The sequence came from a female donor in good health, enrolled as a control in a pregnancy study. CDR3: CASGPTGEDQPQHF. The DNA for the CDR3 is TGTGCCAGCGGACCTACAGGGGAGGACCAGCCCCAGCATTTT.